The sequence of this T cell receptor beta chain was determined in a study of T cell repertoires in cytomegalovirus infection. Study background: Selection of CMV epitopes for the study included recently identified HLA-C-restricted and well-studied HLA-B-restricted ones.

Study-level points and caveats: Pooled public TCR beta family frequency picked out CMV carriers with the relevant HLA.

The germline V gene has CDR1 MGHRA and CDR2 YSYEKL. There are 17 residues in the CDR3. V was clipped by 4 bases and J by 4 bases; unmatched bases: 10. In TCRdb, the reads were re-called with MiXCR into one record per CDR3 protein. The data contain some 940,000 distinct CDR3 sequences, approximately 31% of them singletons. Points on this clonotype: The antigen remains undetermined.

Sequencing used cultured CD8+ T cells from PBMCs, obtained from culture after CMV antigen stimulation. The rearrangement links TRBV4-1 to TRBJ2-2; the match to TRBD1 covers 9 bases. The clonotype originates from a human donor in good health (CMV status not recorded). Some clones in this sample may be carry-over from other donors' samples. CDR3 in amino acids: CASSRIPGQGPTGELFF. For the CDR3, the DNA is TGCGCCAGCAGCCGAATTCCGGGACAGGGCCCCACCGGGGAGCTGTTTTTT.